The 10 T cell receptor beta chains below were found in one sample sequenced in a study of CD8+ T cells in alopecia areata. It was cDNA, reverse transcribed from extracted RNA, that served as the sequencing template. The assay was immunoSEQ multiplex PCR, and TCRdb's table has in-frame clones only and misses some. The sample carries about 140,000 clones, 86% recorded once. Indicated treatment: oral pan-JAK inhibitor, 5-10 mg twice daily. The source was CD8+ T cells sorted from blood, collected at week 4, from a patient treated with tofacitinib. These TCRs come from a human donor with alopecia areata.

The rearrangement uses TRBV5-1 and TRBJ2-1, with D unresolved. Germline V CDR1 and CDR2: SGHRS, YFSETQ. The V and J ends lost 4 bases and 4 bases respectively, with 3 bases between them. The CDR3 spans 11 residues. The CDR3 spells CASSQYNEQFF. Written as DNA, the CDR3 is TGCGCCAGCAGCCAATACAATGAGCAGTTCTTC.

The CDR3 DNA reads TGTGCCAGCAAGGGACAGGGGGCCACCTACGAGCAGTACTTC. Protein product: CASKGQGATYEQYF. This chain connects TRBV19 to TRBJ2-7; TRBD1 matches 12 bases. Germline trimming cut 9 bases from V and 2 bases from J; bases unmatched to any gene: 5. The CDR3 covers 14 residues. Looked up from germline, CDR1 is LNHDA and CDR2 is SQIVND (reference sequence).

The chain carries TRBV9 and TRBJ2-2; D perhaps matches TRBD2 (6 bases). Trimming took off 3 bases at V and 1 base at J, with 16 bases between the two ends. The CDR3 sequence is 17 residues long. Germline V gives CDR1 SGDLS, CDR2 YYNGEE. The CDR3 sequence is CASSGGTARRNTGELFF. Here the CDR3 DNA reads TGTGCCAGCAGCGGCGGGACGGCCCGCAGGAACACCGGGGAGCTGTTTTTT.

V and J are TRBV29-1 and TRBJ2-2; D is ambiguous. The CDR3 length is 12 residues. Trimming shortened V by 4 bases and J by 6 bases, and 9 bases separated the two germline ends. The V gene's germline CDR1 is SQVTM and CDR2 ANQGSEA. The CDR3 is CSVAGFAGELFF. DNA for the CDR3: TGCAGCGTTGCTGGGTTCGCCGGGGAGCTGTTTTTT.

The J gene is TRBJ2-7, the V gene TRBV7-9; perhaps TRBD1 as D (6 bases). Looked up from germline, CDR1 is SEHNR and CDR2 is FQNEAQ (reference sequence). The length of the CDR3 is 15 residues. The ends were cut back, 6 bases at V and 2 bases at J, with 17 bases in the middle. This CDR3 is CASSQRGRGPYEQYF. The CDR3 coding sequence is TGTGCCAGCAGTCAGAGGGGCAGGGGTCCCTACGAGCAGTACTTC.

The V gene is TRBV5-6, the J gene TRBJ2-3, with unresolved D. Germline V gene sequence: CDR1 SGHDT, CDR2 YYEEEE. Trimming left V 3 bases short and J 4 bases short, with 6 bases between. CDR3 size: 12 residues. CDR3 loop: CASSSGSDTQYF. CDR3 nucleotide sequence: TGTGCCAGCAGCTCCGGTTCAGATACGCAGTATTTT. The entire variable domain, with the rest obtained from reference TRBV5-6 and TRBJ2-3, is as follows: DAGVTQSPTHLIKTRGQQVTLRCSPKSGHDTVSWYQQALGQGPQFIFQYYEEEERQRGNFPDRFSGHQFPNYSSELNVNALLLGDSALYLCASSSGSDTQYFGPGTRLTVL.

This clone occurred a few times. The chain recombines TRBV29-1 with TRBJ1-1, with D possibly TRBD1 on 6 matching bases. The CDR3 consists of 16 residues. Trimming cost V 0 bases and J 1 base, with 15 bases left between them. Per germline, CDR1 SQVTM and CDR2 ANQGSEA. The CDR3: CSVEDLPGAWNTEAFF. DNA for the CDR3: TGCAGCGTTGAAGATCTTCCAGGGGCCTGGAACACTGAAGCTTTCTTT.

This sequence joins TRBV2 and TRBJ1-2; the D gene is possibly TRBD1 (5 bases). The CDR3 sequence is 14 residues long. Trimming cost V 0 bases and J 8 bases, with 13 bases left between them. CDR1 and CDR2 from the germline V gene are SNHLY and FYNNEI. DNA for the CDR3: TGTGCCAGCAGTGAAGCATTCCAGGGAGACGGCTACACCTTC. This gives the protein CASSEAFQGDGYTF.

V and J are TRBV15 and TRBJ2-1; 12 bases map to TRBD2. Germline V gene data show CDR1 as LNHNV and CDR2 as YYDKDF (reference sequence). The length of the CDR3 is 15 residues. Trimming removed 3 bases from V and 8 bases from J; junction bases left unmatched: 5. The CDR3 bases are TGTGCCACCAGCAGTCTAGCGGGGGGGCTGGATGAGCAGTTCTTC. Amino acids: CATSSLAGGLDEQFF.

As regards this clone: Germline and junction disagree at one end, which may indicate a read error. The V gene is TRBV4-1, the J gene TRBJ2-5, with D possibly being TRBD2 (7 bases). CDR3 length: 17 residues. The germline V gene has CDR1 MGHRA and CDR2 YSYEKL. The CDR3 DNA reads TGCGCCAGCAGCCCGGGGGGCCGACCGGTGGGTAAAGAGACCCAGCACTTC. Encoded protein: CASSPGGRPVGKETQHF.